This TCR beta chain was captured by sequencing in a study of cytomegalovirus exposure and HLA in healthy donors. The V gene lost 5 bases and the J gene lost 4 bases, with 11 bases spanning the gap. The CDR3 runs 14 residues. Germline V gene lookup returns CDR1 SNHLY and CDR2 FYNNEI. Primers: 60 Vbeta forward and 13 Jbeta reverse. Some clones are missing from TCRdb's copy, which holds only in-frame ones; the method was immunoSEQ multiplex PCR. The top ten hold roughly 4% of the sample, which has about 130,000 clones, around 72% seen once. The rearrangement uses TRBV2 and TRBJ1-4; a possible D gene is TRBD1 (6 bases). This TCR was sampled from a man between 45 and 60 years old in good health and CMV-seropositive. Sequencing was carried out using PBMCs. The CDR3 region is CASSHRARNEKLFF. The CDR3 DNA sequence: TGTGCCAGCAGTCACAGGGCTCGTAATGAAAAACTGTTTTTT.